The clone carrying this TCR beta chain has a count of ten or more. Its target is unknown. This sample is part of a study of T cells after yellow fever vaccination. In the study overall: Any fraction with a low cell number was prepared using SMART-Seq v4 Ultra Low Input. The study, taken as a whole, reports: Across the CD4 and CD8 compartments, a small share of clonotypes was present in both. The study re-detected most primary-vaccination clones after the booster (96% CD4, roughly 88% CD8).

One entry per CDR3 protein, called by TCRdb with MiXCR from the 5' RACE reads. The sample shows under 150,000 distinct CDR3 sequences, less than 9.5% of them seen only once. The CDR3 is 16 amino acids. Germline-derived CDR1 and CDR2 are SGHRS and YFSETQ. V lost 5 bases and J lost 1; bases outside the gene matches: 12. The specimen was CD4+ T cells sorted from PBMCs, collected 5 days after the yellow fever booster vaccination. This TCR was recovered from a young man who received the YFV17D yellow fever vaccine. This chain links TRBV5-1 with TRBJ2-7; 7 positions match TRBD2. The chain's CDR3 is CASSTSRAGPSYEQYF. CDR3 coding DNA: TGCGCCAGCAGTACCTCAAGAGCGGGACCTTCCTACGAGCAGTACTTC.